This passage covers 22 T cell receptor beta chains from one sample sequenced in a study of response to subunit inactivated influenza vaccine. TCRdb redid the calling of the RT-PCR reads with MiXCR, one entry per CDR3 protein. The data hold just under 550,000 distinct CDR3 sequences, with around a quarter observed a single time. This same sample was also taken into another study, of T cells expressing NK-cell markers. This second study notes: TCR beta cDNA was generated via 5'RACE template switching incorporating UMIs.

The starting material was CD4+ T cells sorted from PBMCs, obtained about 11 days after vaccination. The source is a man aged 45-60 years who received an inactivated influenza vaccine.

The gene calls are TRBV28 and TRBJ2-5; 7 bases are shared with TRBD1. V shed 5 bases and J 5 bases; nucleotides not matched to a gene: 11. CDR3 size: 15 residues. Germline CDR1 is MDHEN and CDR2 is SYDVKM. CDR3 coding DNA: TGTGCCAGCAGTCTCTCGCGACAGGGACGTGAGACCCAGTACTTC. Protein: CASSLSRQGRETQYF.

This clonotype came up many times. CDR3 loop: CASSFTSGGPNNEQFF. DNA for the CDR3: TGCGCCAGCAGCTTCACTAGCGGGGGGCCCAACAATGAGCAGTTCTTC. The chain joins TRBV5-1 to TRBJ2-1, with TRBD2 matching over 12 bases. The germline gives CDR1 SGHRS, CDR2 YFSETQ. The CDR3 runs to 16 residues. V trimming: 2 bases; J trimming: 5 bases; junction bases outside the gene matches: 5.

This clonotype showed up many times. The V call is TRBV7-2, the J call TRBJ1-2; 7 bases are a match to TRBD1. Germline lookup yields CDR1 SGHTA and CDR2 FQGNSA. This CDR3 region has 12 residues. V dropped 5 bases and J dropped 5; count of bases not matched to a gene: 2. This CDR3 reads CASSLQGYGYTF. CDR3 bases: TGTGCCAGCAGCCTACAGGGGTATGGCTACACCTTC.

The chain employs TRBV5-8 and TRBJ1-1; TRBD1 is a possible D gene (6 bases). The V end was cut by 4 bases, the J end by 8 bases, with 18 bases between. The germline V gene encodes CDR1 SGHTS and CDR2 YDEGEE. This CDR3 spans 14 amino acids. The CDR3 region is CASSHQGRGLEAFF. The CDR3 bases are TGTGCCAGCAGCCACCAGGGGCGCGGGCTCGAAGCTTTCTTT.

The chain recombines TRBV7-2 with TRBJ2-7; D might be TRBD1 (6 bases). Germline V CDR1 and CDR2: SGHTA, FQGNSA. V was shortened by 0 bases and J by 2 bases, with 8 bases between the two germline ends. This CDR3 has 14 amino acids. The CDR3 DNA reads TGTGCCAGCAGCTTAGCCGACAGGACCTACGAGCAGTACTTC. This encodes CASSLADRTYEQYF.

This clonotype was seen more than once but under ten times. V and J are TRBV3-1 and TRBJ2-7; D gene uncertain. The CDR3 length is 15 residues. V shed 5 bases and J shed 6 bases, with 20 bases lying between them. The germline CDR1 and CDR2 sequences are LGHDT and YNNKEL (reference sequence). CDR3 sequence reads: CASSTRATRSTEQYF. CDR3 nucleotides: TGTGCCAGCAGCACACGGGCCACCAGATCCACCGAGCAGTACTTC.

In its sample, this clonotype was seen a few times. An end of the junction differs from the germline gene, which may be a read error. The V call is TRBV20-1, the J call TRBJ2-3; 7 bases are shared with TRBD2. In germline, CDR1 is DFQATT, CDR2 SNEGSKA (reference sequence). This CDR3 is built from 16 residues. The CDR3 region is CCARWGGMRGTDTQYF. The CDR3 DNA follows: TGCTGTGCTAGATGGGGGGGAATGCGGGGCACAGATACGCAGTATTTT.

The V and J genes are TRBV4-3 and TRBJ1-5; D remains ambiguous. Looked up from germline, CDR1 is LGHNA and CDR2 is YSLEER. Trimming removed 0 bases from V and 5 bases from J, with 8 bases in between. The CDR3 spans 14 residues. This CDR3 is CASSQERRDQPQHF. CDR3 bases: TGCGCCAGCAGCCAAGAGAGGCGGGATCAGCCCCAGCATTTT.

The chain is built from TRBV7-2 and TRBJ2-1; weak D call: TRBD1 (5 bases). V dropped 5 bases and J dropped 7 bases, with 6 bases sitting between them. The CDR3 has 11 amino acids. Germline CDR1 and CDR2: SGHTA and FQGNSA. CDR3 DNA sequence: TGTGCCAGCAGCAGACAGAATGAGCAGTTCTTC. This encodes CASSRQNEQFF. Together with reference TRBV7-2 and TRBJ2-1, the CDR3 gives the full variable domain: GAGVSQSPSNKVTEKGKDVELRCDPISGHTALYWYRQSLGQGLEFLIYFQGNSAPDKSGLPSDRFSAERTGGSVSTLTIQRTQQEDSAVYLCASSRQNEQFFGPGTRLTVL.

This clonotype was detected a few times. The chain uses TRBV6-2 or TRBV6-3 and TRBJ1-1; 8 bases match TRBD1. Germline trimming cut 5 bases from V and 9 bases from J; bases unmatched to any gene: 8. The CDR3 is 13 amino acids. The germline V gene has CDR1 MNHEY and CDR2 SVGEGT. CDR3 DNA: TGTGCCAGCAGTCACGCGACAGGGGTGAAAGCTTTCTTT. Residues: CASSHATGVKAFF.

V usage is TRBV28 and J usage is TRBJ2-7; no firm D call. Germline V gives CDR1 MDHEN, CDR2 SYDVKM. V was trimmed by 2 bases and J by 3 bases, leaving 17 bases between them. This CDR3 has 16 residues. The CDR3 bases are TGTGCCAGCAGTTTAACCCTCAGACTGGGTTACTACGAGCAGTACTTC. Translated: CASSLTLRLGYYEQYF.

The V call is TRBV7-2, the J call TRBJ2-7; TRBD2 matches 10 bases. V shed 1 base, J shed 4 bases, and the junction held 10 bases outside the gene matches. The CDR3 is 17 residues long. Per germline, CDR1 SGHTA and CDR2 FQGNSA. The CDR3 nucleotides are TGTGCCAGCAGCTTAGGAAGGTCAAGCGGGGGGGCTTACGAGCAGTACTTC. As protein: CASSLGRSSGGAYEQYF. Complete variable domain (other parts from reference TRBV7-2 and TRBJ2-7): GAGVSQSPSNKVTEKGKDVELRCDPISGHTALYWYRQSLGQGLEFLIYFQGNSAPDKSGLPSDRFSAERTGGSVSTLTIQRTQQEDSAVYLCASSLGRSSGGAYEQYFGPGTRLTVT.

As DNA, the CDR3 is TGTGCCAGCAGCTCATTCTCAAAGTACAGAACTAGCACAGATACGCAGTATTTT. Translated, it gives CASSSFSKYRTSTDTQYF. The genes are TRBV11-2 and TRBJ2-3; D ambiguous. CDR3 size: 18 residues. Per germline, CDR1 SGHAT and CDR2 FQNNGV. V was pared by 4 bases and J by 0 bases, with 20 bases between.

This clonotype has more than one count but fewer than ten. CDR3: CASSPSGGVQETQYF. CDR3 nucleotides: TGCGCCAGCAGCCCTAGCGGGGGTGTCCAAGAGACCCAGTACTTC. V gene TRBV5-1 combines with J gene TRBJ2-5, with 10 bases identical to TRBD2. With 4 bases clipped from V and 1 base from J, the junction kept 4 bases outside the gene matches. Germline-derived CDR1 and CDR2 are SGHRS and YFSETQ. The CDR3 totals 15 residues. The entire variable domain, with the rest obtained from reference TRBV5-1 and TRBJ2-5, is as follows: KAGVTQTPRYLIKTRGQQVTLSCSPISGHRSVSWYQQTPGQGLQFLFEYFSETQRNKGNFPGRFSGRQFSNSRSEMNVSTLELGDSALYLCASSPSGGVQETQYFGPGTRLLVL.

The genes are TRBV6-1 and TRBJ2-3; TRBD2 aligns across 9 bases. The V and J ends lost 6 bases and 6 bases, in that order; junction bases with no gene match: 7. The germline CDR1 and CDR2 sequences are MNHNS and SASEGT. CDR3 size: 14 residues. The CDR3 spells CASSLAGRLDTQYF. The CDR3 nucleotides read TGTGCCAGCAGCCTAGCGGGGCGTCTGGATACGCAGTATTTT.

This chain uses TRBV12-3 or TRBV12-4 with TRBJ2-1; a possible D gene is TRBD2 (5 bases). Trimming shortened V by 5 bases and J by 6 bases, and 17 bases separated the two germline ends. CDR3 length: 15 residues. The CDR3 protein is CASSPALEKGNEQFF. The CDR3 DNA reads as TGTGCCAGCAGTCCAGCACTAGAGAAAGGCAATGAGCAGTTCTTC.

This clonotype turned up a few times. This chain joins TRBV24-1 and TRBJ1-5; D remains unclear. Germline V gives CDR1 KGHDR, CDR2 SFDVKD. The V gene lost 6 bases and the J gene lost 4 bases, with 6 bases spanning the gap. The CDR3 is made up of 12 amino acids. The CDR3 loop is CATSISNQPQHF. The CDR3 nucleotides are TGTGCCACCAGTATCAGTAATCAGCCCCAGCATTTT.

The chain couples TRBV12-3 or TRBV12-4 to TRBJ1-6; D is uncertain. V lost 6 bases and J 6 bases, leaving 15 bases between the germline ends. This CDR3 is built from 15 residues. For the CDR3, the DNA is TGTGCCAGCAGCGCAGCTCTTGCCCTTAATTCACCCCTCCACTTT. Translation gives CASSAALALNSPLHF.

This clonotype was seen ten or more times. This rearrangement joins TRBV12-3 or TRBV12-4 to TRBJ2-2; unclear D gene. V was clipped by 5 bases and J by 6 bases, with 10 bases between them. The length of the CDR3 is 13 residues. CDR3 amino acids: CASSLGVPGELFF. Written as DNA, the CDR3 is TGTGCCAGCAGTCTAGGTGTTCCCGGGGAGCTGTTTTTT.

In this sample, this clonotype turned up many times. The rearrangement links TRBV11-2 to TRBJ1-3; 7 bases fit TRBD1. CDR1 SGHAT and CDR2 FQNNGV come from the germline V gene. Trimming took 0 bases from V and 1 from J; bases not matched to a gene: 9. The CDR3 extends over 18 amino acids. The DNA for the CDR3 is TGTGCCAGCAGCTTAGATTACGCGGGACAGTGGTCTGGAAACACCATATATTTT. The encoded protein is CASSLDYAGQWSGNTIYF.

The chain links TRBV7-9 to TRBJ2-2, with a tentative D call TRBD1 (5 bases). V lost 10 bases and J lost 10, with 19 bases in between. The CDR3 has 13 amino acids. Germline lookup yields CDR1 SEHNR and CDR2 FQNEAQ (reference sequence). CDR3 bases: TGTGCCACCCCTATTGGGGCTAGAGAGGAGCTGTTTTTT. Translating it yields CATPIGAREELFF.

The gene calls are TRBV29-1 and TRBJ1-1, with D perhaps TRBD1 (5 bases). Germline V CDR1 and CDR2: SQVTM, ANQGSEA. V was pared by 6 bases and J by 0 bases, with 11 bases between. CDR3 size: 13 residues. CDR3 in DNA: TGCAGCGTAAGGGGAAGCATGAACACTGAAGCTTTCTTT. As protein: CSVRGSMNTEAFF.